This T cell receptor beta chain was profiled in a study of human T cells and chemical hapten exposure. Authors' data handling: Counts of TCRs in each sample centred on a median of 95,638 and extended from around 25,000 to 690,000. In TCRdb, the RACE reads were re-called with MiXCR into one record per CDR3 protein. The V and J calls and clone size come from TCRdb's table, not from the authors' own analysis. The data show some 81,000 distinct CDR3 sequences, 11% seen once. From germline, CDR1 is DFQATT and CDR2 SNEGSKA (reference sequence). The CDR3 is 15 residues long. Trimming cost V 3 bases and J 1 base, with 10 bases left between them. Time point in this sample: patch test 2, 6 weeks after DPC sensitization. The sample's treatment: therapeutic diphenylcyclopropenone sensitization with weekly scalp DPC. Investigators collected blood before applying each patch test. Alopecia patients between 18 and 70 years old and suitable for DPC were used as donors.

This clonotype was counted a few times. The clonotype was recovered from a man in his late teens or twenties with alopecia areata. Some clones in this sample may be carry-over from other donors' samples. The chain recombines TRBV20-1 with TRBJ2-6; TRBD2 is a possible D gene (5 bases). Sequences were derived from whole blood, sampled in connection with sensitization to the hapten diphenylcyclopropenone (DPC). CDR3 sequence: CSASEGWSGANVLTF. In DNA form, the CDR3 reads TGCAGTGCTAGTGAGGGCTGGTCTGGGGCCAACGTCCTGACTTTC.